These 13 T cell receptor beta chains share one sample of origin, sequenced in a study of blood T cell repertoires in COVID-19. Produced via immunoSEQ multiplex PCR; TCRdb's table is partial and in-frame only. Of a few hundred thousand clones in the sample, just under 90% were seen once. Material: PBMCs or T cells enriched from blood (not recorded which). The receptors shown here come from a woman between 45 and 65 years old who had been exposed to COVID-19.

The V gene is TRBV28, the J gene TRBJ1-5; weak D call: TRBD1 (5 bases). CDR3 length equals 18 residues. V lost 7 bases, J lost 5 bases, and 27 bases lay in between. Germline CDR1 and CDR2: MDHEN and SYDVKM. The CDR3 here is CASTAWGSTGYSHQPQHF. The CDR3 nucleotides read TGTGCCAGCACCGCTTGGGGAAGTACAGGCTACAGCCATCAGCCCCAGCATTTT. Complete variable domain (other parts from reference TRBV28 and TRBJ1-5): DVKVTQSSRYLVKRTGEKVFLECVQDMDHENMFWYRQDPGLGLRLIYFSYDVKMKEKGDIPEGYSVSREKKERFSLILESASTNQTSMYLCASTAWGSTGYSHQPQHFGDGTRLSIL.

The chain has TRBV28 and TRBJ1-2; 7 bases map to TRBD1. This CDR3 contains 13 residues. V trimming: 6 bases; J trimming: 2 bases; junction bases outside the gene matches: 3. CDR1 and CDR2 (germline): MDHEN, SYDVKM. CDR3 loop: CASRQQGNYGYTF. In DNA form, the CDR3 reads TGTGCCAGCAGGCAACAGGGGAACTATGGCTACACCTTC.

CDR3 sequence (DNA): TGTGCCAGCAACCCCTCCCCGACATTTCAAGAGACCCAGTACTTC. This translates into CASNPSPTFQETQYF. This sequence joins TRBV28 and TRBJ2-5; D unclear. The CDR3 extends over 15 amino acids. V dropped 7 bases and J dropped 2 bases, with 17 bases sitting between them. Germline loops: CDR1 MDHEN, CDR2 SYDVKM.

The chain uses TRBV3-1 (or the pseudogene TRBV3-2) and TRBJ1-6; a weak D match, TRBD1 (5 bases). This CDR3 comprises 13 residues. The V end was cut by 3 bases, the J end by 7 bases, with 7 bases between. The germline V gene has CDR1 LGHDT and CDR2 YNNKEL (reference sequence). The chain's CDR3 is CASSHGGNSPLHF. For the CDR3, the DNA is TGTGCCAGCAGCCACGGGGGGAATTCACCCCTCCACTTT.

The V call is TRBV28, the J call TRBJ1-1; 8 nucleotides align to TRBD1. Germline values: CDR1 MDHEN, CDR2 SYDVKM. There are 12 residues in the CDR3. With 3 bases clipped from V and 10 bases from J, the junction kept 4 bases outside the gene matches. CDR3: CASSFGGTGAFF. CDR3 DNA: TGTGCCAGCAGTTTCGGTGGGACAGGAGCTTTCTTT.

The chain recombines TRBV28 with TRBJ2-1, with 8 bases aligning to TRBD2. Germline trimming cut 5 bases from V and 3 bases from J; bases unmatched to any gene: 3. Looked up from germline, CDR1 is MDHEN and CDR2 is SYDVKM. CDR3 length: 14 residues. For the CDR3, the DNA is TGTGCCAGCAGTACCGCGGGGGGCTACAATGAGCAGTTCTTC. Translating it yields CASSTAGGYNEQFF. The full variable domain, rest sourced from reference TRBV28 and TRBJ2-1, is DVKVTQSSRYLVKRTGEKVFLECVQDMDHENMFWYRQDPGLGLRLIYFSYDVKMKEKGDIPEGYSVSREKKERFSLILESASTNQTSMYLCASSTAGGYNEQFFGPGTRLTVL.

The J gene is TRBJ1-1, the V gene TRBV2; a possible D gene is TRBD1 (5 bases). The CDR3 length is 15 residues. Between the trimmed V and J ends, which lost 6 bases and 2 bases, there was a span of 16 bases. Germline V gene sequence: CDR1 SNHLY, CDR2 FYNNEI. The CDR3: CASSPWGGRNTEAFF. The CDR3 DNA reads as TGTGCCAGCAGCCCCTGGGGGGGGAGAAACACTGAAGCTTTCTTT. The variable domain in full, with the rest retrieved from reference TRBV2 and TRBJ1-1, is EPEVTQTPSHQVTQMGQEVILRCVPISNHLYFYWYRQILGQKVEFLVSFYNNEISEKSEIFDDQFSVERPDGSNFTLKIRSTKLEDSAMYFCASSPWGGRNTEAFFGQGTRLTVV.

This clone was picked up a small number of times. The chain links TRBV4-1 to TRBJ1-1, with D perhaps matching TRBD1 (5 bases). Germline CDR1 MGHRA, CDR2 YSYEKL. Trimming took 0 bases from V and 3 from J, leaving 14 bases between them. CDR3 size: 16 residues. CDR3 nucleotide sequence: TGCGCCAGCAGCCAAGAGTCGGATTGGGGGGACACTGAAGCTTTCTTT. As protein: CASSQESDWGDTEAFF.

V gene TRBV27 combines with J gene TRBJ1-2, with 8 nucleotides matching TRBD1. The J segment lost 5 bases and the V segment lost 5 bases, leaving 13 bases of the junction unmatched. CDR3 length equals 16 residues. In germline, CDR1 is MNHEY, CDR2 SMNVEV (reference sequence). The chain's CDR3 is CASSPDRETLWYGYTF. The CDR3, as DNA: TGTGCCAGCAGTCCGGACAGGGAAACCCTATGGTATGGCTACACCTTC.

This clone has just one count. The chain has TRBV9 and TRBJ1-4; 9 bases fit TRBD1. Losses at the gene ends were 0 bases for V and 5 bases for J; bases not matched to a gene: 11. The CDR3 has 18 residues. Germline V gene sequence: CDR1 SGDLS, CDR2 YYNGEE. The CDR3 spells CASSVGINGQGQNEKLFF. In nucleotides, the CDR3 is TGTGCCAGCAGCGTAGGGATCAATGGACAGGGGCAAAATGAAAAACTGTTTTTT.

CDR3 DNA: TGCGCCAGCAGCCAAGGTGGGTTACAGGACCAAGCTAACTATGGCTACACCTTC. It translates to CASSQGGLQDQANYGYTF. The rearrangement joins TRBV4-1 to TRBJ1-2; a weak D match, TRBD1 (5 bases). Trimming took off 1 base at V and 0 bases at J, with 18 bases between the two ends. Germline CDR1 reads MGHRA; CDR2 reads YSYEKL. The CDR3 has 18 amino acids.

This chain links TRBV5-4 with TRBJ2-1; D is perhaps TRBD1 (5 bases). The V gene's germline CDR1 is SGHNT and CDR2 YYREEE (reference sequence). V gave up 2 bases and J gave up 2 bases, with 8 bases separating them. This CDR3 is built from 14 residues. The CDR3, as DNA: TGTGCCAGCAGCTTAGACAGCACCTACAATGAGCAGTTCTTC. Translated, it gives CASSLDSTYNEQFF.

The genes are TRBV28 and TRBJ2-3; 8 nucleotides agree with TRBD1. Germline V gives CDR1 MDHEN, CDR2 SYDVKM. CDR3 length: 14 amino acids. Trimming took 10 bases from V and 4 from J; bases not matched to a gene: 10. In DNA, the CDR3 is TGTGCCACCGGCGACAGGGGAGCCCCAGATACGCAGTATTTT. Its protein is CATGDRGAPDTQYF.